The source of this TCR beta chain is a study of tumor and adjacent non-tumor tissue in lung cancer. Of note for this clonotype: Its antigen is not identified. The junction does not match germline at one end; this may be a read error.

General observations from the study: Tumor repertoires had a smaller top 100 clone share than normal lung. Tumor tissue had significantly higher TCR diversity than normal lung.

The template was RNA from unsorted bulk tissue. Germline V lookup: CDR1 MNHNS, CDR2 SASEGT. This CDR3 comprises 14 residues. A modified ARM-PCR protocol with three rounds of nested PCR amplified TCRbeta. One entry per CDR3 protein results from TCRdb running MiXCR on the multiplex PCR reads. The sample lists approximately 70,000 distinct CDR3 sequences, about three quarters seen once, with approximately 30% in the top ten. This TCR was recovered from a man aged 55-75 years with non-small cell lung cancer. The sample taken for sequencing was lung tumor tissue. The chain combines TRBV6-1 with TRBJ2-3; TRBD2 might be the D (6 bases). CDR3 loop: CVSKSRTGEDTLYF. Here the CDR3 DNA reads TGTGTCAGCAAATCGAGGACGGGAGAGGATACGCTGTATTTT.